This T cell receptor (beta chain) stems from a study of blood T cell repertoires in COVID-19. The CDR3 runs to 14 residues. The V end was cut by 7 bases, the J end by 9 bases, with 16 bases between. CDR1 MDHEN and CDR2 SYDVKM come from the germline V gene. Method: immunoSEQ multiplex PCR; TCRdb's copy keeps in-frame clones and lacks some. The table shows over 150,000 clones, with approximately 86% occurring only once. The sample holds a few counts of this clone. The J gene is TRBJ1-6, the V gene TRBV28; D ambiguous. The TCR was taken from a woman at least 80 years old with active or convalescent COVID-19. Material for sequencing was peripheral blood. The CDR3: CASTRWRLVSPLHF. The CDR3 region has the DNA TGTGCCAGCACCAGATGGCGGCTAGTTTCACCCCTCCACTTT.